This TCR beta chain was captured in a study of blood T cell repertoires in COVID-19. For the study at large: Sample material is recorded as cDNA or gDNA derived from T cells, B-cell-depleted T cells, or PBMCs.

CDR3 length: 15 amino acids. The V gene lost 0 bases and the J gene lost 4 bases, with 12 bases spanning the gap. The germline CDR1 and CDR2 sequences are WNHNN and SYGVQD (reference sequence). In the authors' methods: Amplification of reference gene primers provided the estimated nucleated cell counts. Sequencing was performed with immunoSEQ multiplex PCR; in TCRdb, only in-frame clones are kept and a portion is missing. V and J calls and clone size are copied from that table; D and trimming were computed from the DNA. Of fewer than 35,000 clones listed, about nine tenths are singletons. The rearrangement joins TRBV10-1 to TRBJ1-1; D not resolved. The sequence came from an elderly woman with active or convalescent COVID-19. The material sequenced was peripheral blood. CDR3 DNA: TGCGCCAGCAGTGAGTCGAATAAAGGGAGCACTGAAGCTTTCTTT. Protein product: CASSESNKGSTEAFF.